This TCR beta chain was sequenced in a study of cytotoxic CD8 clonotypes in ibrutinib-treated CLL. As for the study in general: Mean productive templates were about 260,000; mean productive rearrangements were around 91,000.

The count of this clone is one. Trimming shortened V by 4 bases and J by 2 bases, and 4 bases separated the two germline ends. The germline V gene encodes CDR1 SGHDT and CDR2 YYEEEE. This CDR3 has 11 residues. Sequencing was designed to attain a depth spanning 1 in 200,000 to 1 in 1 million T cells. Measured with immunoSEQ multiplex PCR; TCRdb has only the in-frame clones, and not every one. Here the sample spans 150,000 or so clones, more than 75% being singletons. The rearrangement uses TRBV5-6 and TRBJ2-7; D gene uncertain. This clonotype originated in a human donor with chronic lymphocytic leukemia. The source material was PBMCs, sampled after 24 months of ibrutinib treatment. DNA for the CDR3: TGTGCCAGCAGCACCGCCTACGAGCAGTACTTC. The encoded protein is CASSTAYEQYF.